This TCR beta chain emerged from a study of cytomegalovirus exposure and HLA in healthy donors. The wider study: Drawn from HLA-typed donors, around 85 million unique TCRs were held in an early data release. Study-level findings and limits: Later, an analysis showed that TCR beta chains associated with HLA were more clonally expanded than others that were equally common. A prior analysis recorded that most TCR beta V segments were productive about 87% or about 30% of the time.

The CDR3 extends over 15 amino acids. Trimming removed 4 bases from V and 10 bases from J, with 18 bases in between. CDR1 SGHRS and CDR2 YFSETQ come from the germline V gene. Donors showed nominal health when sampled, although they likely had unrecorded immune exposures. PCR used 60 Vbeta primers and 13 Jbeta primers. TCRdb keeps only in-frame clones here, not all; method: immunoSEQ multiplex PCR. Among around 200,000 clones listed, 83% were seen once. Concerning this clone: What it binds is unknown.

The rearrangement uses TRBV5-1 and TRBJ1-6, with a weak D call TRBD1 (5 bases). This TCR came from a girl under 18 in good health and CMV-seronegative. The sequencing input was PBMCs. The CDR3, as DNA: TGCGCCAGCAGCATTGGCAGGGCGCAGGGATCACCCCTCCACTTT. It translates to CASSIGRAQGSPLHF.